This T cell receptor beta chain was obtained from a study of blood T cell repertoires in COVID-19. Study as a whole: T cells, B-cell-depleted T cells, or PBMCs provided the cDNA or gDNA that served as material.

CDR1 and CDR2 (germline): MDHEN, SYDVKM. This CDR3 spans 13 amino acids. V dropped 10 bases and J dropped 5; count of bases not matched to a gene: 6. Sequenced by immunoSEQ multiplex PCR; TCRdb stores in-frame clones only, minus some. Of 95,000 or so clones listed, 80% to 90% are singletons. The origin of this receptor is a human donor in a cohort sampled during active COVID-19. The chain joins TRBV28 to TRBJ1-1, with 11 bases matching TRBD1. Sequenced: peripheral blood. CDR3 sequence: CATSDRGLTEAFF. The CDR3 DNA follows: TGTGCCACTTCGGACAGGGGGCTAACTGAAGCTTTCTTT.